The 9 T cell receptor beta chains in this list originate from one sample, sequenced in a study of CD8 T cells in Susac syndrome (dated by TCRdb to between 2018 and 2021). To prepare the library, the immunoSEQ multiplex PCR assay was applied. RNA was extracted using the RNeasy kit, and about 0.45 to 1 ug of the RNA was reverse transcribed with random hexamers. TCRdb reprocessed the public reads (quality trimming at Q25 with fastp, clone calling with MiXCR) and kept in-frame beta chains. Rows merge per CDR3 protein into single entries with the most common DNA and genes. The sample table holds about 150,000 distinct CDR3 sequences, of which approximately 94% were seen once. The leading ten clones occupy less than 0.085% of the sample. The specimen sequenced was CD4+ T cells from PBMCs. These receptors all stem from a human donor with Susac syndrome.

This clonotype was detected only once. This sequence joins TRBV4-2 and TRBJ2-7, with D tentatively TRBD1 (5 bases). Deletions cut 0 bases from V and 2 bases from J, with 14 bases between. CDR3 size: 16 residues. CDR1 LGHNA and CDR2 YNFKEQ come from the germline V gene. This CDR3 is CASSQEGEQLAYEQYF. For the CDR3, the DNA is TGTGCCAGCAGCCAAGAAGGGGAACAGCTAGCCTACGAGCAGTACTTC.

J is TRBJ2-2 and V is TRBV21-1; the listed D gene, TRBD2, was not tested against the DNA. TRBV21-1 is flagged as a pseudogene. The CDR3 covers 16 residues. CDR3 residues: CASSARGPTNTGELFF. The CDR3 DNA reads TGTGCCAGCAGCGCTCGCGGGCCTACGAACACCGGGGAGCTGTTTTTT.

In nucleotides, the CDR3 is TGTGCCAGCTCACCAGCATCCTACGAGCAGTACTTC. This sequence encodes CASSPASYEQYF. This chain uses TRBV18 with TRBJ2-7; D not certain. The V gene lost 2 bases and the J gene lost 1 base, with 3 bases spanning the gap. Per germline, CDR1 KGHSH and CDR2 LQKENI. The CDR3 contains 12 residues.

CDR3 loop: CATGPGHAAGANVLTF. The CDR3 DNA sequence: TGTGCCACCGGACCGGGACACGCAGCTGGGGCCAACGTCCTGACTTTC. This chain links TRBV7-3 with TRBJ2-6, with TRBD1 as a possible D gene (6 bases). Germline V gene data show CDR1 as SGHTA and CDR2 as FQGTGA. V shed 10 bases and J shed 2 bases, with 18 bases lying between them. The CDR3 is 16 residues long.

The chain joins TRBV20-1 to TRBJ2-7; D is unclear. The CDR3 consists of 11 residues. In germline, CDR1 is DFQATT, CDR2 SNEGSKA (reference sequence). Trimming left V 1 base short and J 4 bases short, with 5 bases between. The CDR3 nucleotides are TGCAGTGCTAGAGGGATTTACGAGCAGTACTTC. Translated, it gives CSARGIYEQYF.

This clonotype has a single count. The chain combines TRBV6-6 with TRBJ2-7, with 10 bases fitting TRBD2. Unmatched junction bases numbered 6, after V lost 6 bases and J lost 4 bases. The CDR3 totals 14 residues. The germline CDR1 and CDR2 sequences are MNHNY and SVGAGI (reference sequence). This chain's CDR3 is CASRPGTSVYEQYF. DNA for the CDR3: TGTGCCAGCAGGCCCGGGACTAGCGTATACGAGCAGTACTTC.

The chain links TRBV7-6 to TRBJ1-2, with D tentatively TRBD1 (5 bases). V lost 5 bases and J 8 bases, leaving 18 bases between the germline ends. CDR3 length equals 14 residues. Per germline, CDR1 SGHVS and CDR2 FNYEAQ. As DNA, the CDR3 is TGTGCCAGCAGCCGACCCGAGGGGCTACAGGGCTACACCTTC. Translated: CASSRPEGLQGYTF.

This chain uses TRBV14 with TRBJ2-7, with D perhaps matching TRBD2 (6 bases). The CDR3 is 15 residues long. Germline V lookup: CDR1 SGHDN, CDR2 FVKESK. Between the trimmed V and J ends, which lost 4 bases and 0 bases, there was a span of 13 bases. The CDR3 nucleotides read TGTGCCAGCAGCCTCGTGGGGGGAGGCTCCTACGAGCAGTACTTC. Its translation is CASSLVGGGSYEQYF.

This clonotype was seen once. V and J are TRBV11-2 and TRBJ2-7, with 7 bases identical to TRBD1. Germline loops: CDR1 SGHAT, CDR2 FQNNGV. V was clipped by 6 bases and J by 3 bases; unmatched bases: 5. The CDR3 has 13 residues. CDR3 loop: CASRQGFIYEQYF. DNA for the CDR3: TGTGCCAGCAGACAGGGGTTTATCTACGAGCAGTACTTC.